The 13 T cell receptor beta chains given below trace back to one sample, sequenced in a study of cytomegalovirus exposure and HLA in healthy donors. Primers: 60 Vbeta forward and 13 Jbeta reverse. Data came from immunoSEQ multiplex PCR; TCRdb stores just in-frame clones and leaves some out. The sample yields roughly 110,000 clones, roughly four fifths seen once. The sequenced material came from PBMCs. The receptors originated from a man between 45 and 60 years old in good health and CMV-seronegative.

This clone was seen more than once but under ten times. This chain connects TRBV29-1 to TRBJ2-6; D may be TRBD2 (6 bases). The ends were cut back, 6 bases at V and 0 bases at J, with 6 bases in the middle. CDR3 length: 13 amino acids. Germline V CDR1 and CDR2: SQVTM, ANQGSEA. The CDR3 coding sequence is TGCAGCGTCGGGAGCTCTGGGGCCAACGTCCTGACTTTC. The encoded protein is CSVGSSGANVLTF. Filled out from reference TRBV29-1 and TRBJ2-6, the complete variable domain reads SAVISQKPSRDICQRGTSLTIQCQVDSQVTMMFWYRQQPGQSLTLIATANQGSEATYESGFVIDKFPISRPNLTFSTLTVSNMSPEDSSIYLCSVGSSGANVLTFGAGSRLTVL.

This clone was counted once. V usage is TRBV6-1 and J usage is TRBJ2-1, with D possibly being TRBD2 (5 bases). Germline CDR1 MNHNS, CDR2 SASEGT. The CDR3 totals 15 residues. The V and J ends lost 5 bases and 0 bases respectively, with 11 bases between them. The CDR3 here is CASSQSGASYNEQFF. Here the CDR3 DNA reads TGTGCCAGCAGTCAAAGCGGAGCCTCCTACAATGAGCAGTTCTTC.

V gene TRBV5-1 combines with J gene TRBJ2-2; D remains unclear. The CDR3 has 15 residues. Germline CDR1 is SGHRS and CDR2 is YFSETQ. Trimming pared 7 bases from V and 6 bases from J, leaving 19 bases between. CDR3 in DNA: TGCGCCAGCGGCTGGAAAACAGACGTCCCCGGGGAGCTGTTTTTT. It codes for CASGWKTDVPGELFF.

The V call is TRBV2, the J call TRBJ2-3; unclear D gene. From germline, CDR1 is SNHLY and CDR2 FYNNEI. Trimming took 2 bases from V and 2 from J, leaving 11 bases between them. This CDR3 comprises 15 residues. CDR3 sequence reads: CASSELGSNTDTQYF. CDR3 coding DNA: TGTGCCAGCAGTGAACTGGGCTCGAACACAGATACGCAGTATTTT.

The chain joins TRBV6-5 to TRBJ2-2; 9 bases agree with TRBD1. The CDR3 consists of 15 residues. J lost 2 bases, V lost 9 bases, and 7 bases had no gene match. Germline V gene data show CDR1 as MNHEY and CDR2 as SVGAGI. Written as DNA, the CDR3 is TGTGCCAGTAGCTCGGGACAGGGAAACACCGGGGAGCTGTTTTTT. This codes for CASSSGQGNTGELFF.

This clone was observed a handful of times. The chain uses TRBV15 and TRBJ2-3, with 10 bases that match TRBD1. V shed 4 bases, J shed 4 bases, and the junction held 5 bases outside the gene matches. CDR3 length equals 15 residues. The germline gives CDR1 LNHNV, CDR2 YYDKDF (reference sequence). In nucleotides, the CDR3 is TGTGCCACCAGCAACGACAGGGGGCCGTCAGATACGCAGTATTTT. This encodes CATSNDRGPSDTQYF. The entire variable domain, with the rest obtained from reference TRBV15 and TRBJ2-3, is as follows: DAMVIQNPRYQVTQFGKPVTLSCSQTLNHNVMYWYQQKSSQAPKLLFHYYDKDFNNEADTPDNFQSRRPNTSFCFLDIRSPGLGDTAMYLCATSNDRGPSDTQYFGPGTRLTVL.

This chain connects TRBV2 to TRBJ2-2; possible D gene TRBD2, 6 bases. Germline V gives CDR1 SNHLY, CDR2 FYNNEI. This CDR3 is built from 15 residues. The V end lost 7 bases, the J end lost 6 bases, and 18 bases lay between the germline ends. The CDR3 spells CASTGDPPGAGELFF. The CDR3 nucleotides are TGTGCCAGCACTGGGGACCCTCCGGGGGCCGGGGAGCTGTTTTTT.

CDR3 nucleotides: TGCGCCAGCAGCCAAGGACAAACTAGCGGGGGCCAGTACCAAGAGACCCAGTACTTC. Amino acid sequence: CASSQGQTSGGQYQETQYF. The V call is TRBV4-1, the J call TRBJ2-5; 11 bases are shared with TRBD2. Germline trimming cut 1 base from V and 0 bases from J; bases unmatched to any gene: 10. There are 19 residues in the CDR3. The germline V gene has CDR1 MGHRA and CDR2 YSYEKL.

Concerning this clone itself: The junction and the germline gene differ at one end; a read error may be behind it. This rearrangement joins TRBV4-2 to TRBJ1-2; no clear D gene. Per germline, CDR1 LGHNA and CDR2 YNFKEQ. CDR3 length equals 15 residues. CDR3 sequence (DNA): TGTGCCAGCAGCCAAGAGACCTACGGAGACTATGACTACACCTTC. Its translation: CASSQETYGDYDYTF.

This clone occurred once. The V call is TRBV5-1, the J call TRBJ1-6; tentative D call: TRBD1 (5 bases). Germline-derived CDR1 and CDR2 are SGHRS and YFSETQ. The CDR3 extends over 14 amino acids. Trimming shortened V by 3 bases and J by 7 bases, and 11 bases separated the two germline ends. The CDR3 region is CASSSLQANSPLHF. CDR3 nucleotide sequence: TGCGCCAGCAGCTCCTTACAGGCGAATTCACCCCTCCACTTT.

The J gene is TRBJ1-4, the V gene TRBV15, with no clear D. The CDR3 contains 16 residues. With 0 bases removed from V and 4 bases from J, the gap between germline ends came to 12 bases. Germline V gene sequence: CDR1 LNHNV, CDR2 YYDKDF (reference sequence). The CDR3 region has the DNA TGTGCCACCAGCAGAGAATTGCGGGGAGTTAATGAAAAACTGTTTTTT. Translation: CATSRELRGVNEKLFF.

The chain has TRBV15 and TRBJ1-1; no definite D call. Per the germline V gene, CDR1 is LNHNV and CDR2 is YYDKDF (reference sequence). The CDR3 is 12 amino acids. The ends were cut back, 6 bases at V and 6 bases at J, with 11 bases in the middle. In nucleotides, the CDR3 is TGTGCCACCAGTAGCGGTAACCCTGAAGCTTTCTTT. It yields the protein CATSSGNPEAFF.

V is TRBV5-1 and J is TRBJ2-6, with D unresolved. V lost 2 bases, J lost 0 bases, and 3 bases lay in between. This CDR3 is 14 amino acids long. Germline CDR1 is SGHRS and CDR2 is YFSETQ. CDR3 loop: CASSFYSGANVLTF. The CDR3 nucleotides are TGCGCCAGCAGCTTCTACTCTGGGGCCAACGTCCTGACTTTC.